This TCR beta chain was retrieved from a study of tumor-infiltrating lymphocytes in primary liver carcinoma. The researchers produced TCR beta cDNA from 450 to 600 ng total RNA with a constant-region primer. For TCR beta, libraries were produced by three nested multiplex PCR rounds using slightly modified ARM-PCR. Running roughly 10 cycles apiece, the first two PCR rounds relied on TRBV1-TRBV30 forward primers together with a C-beta reverse primer. One entry per CDR3 protein, called by TCRdb with MiXCR from the multiplex PCR reads. The repertoire holds 95,000 to 150,000 distinct CDR3 sequences, with 55% to 65% as singletons. Investigators took RNA and DNA out together from 20-30 mg of unsorted bulk tissue. Surgical resection was the treatment these patients received for primary liver carcinoma. Details on this clonotype: Antigen unknown. One end of the junction does not line up with germline, which may come from a read error.

Points from the study as a whole: Tumor-adjacent and tumor-blood pairs displayed less overlap than did pairs of tumor regions.

The CDR3 loop spans 16 amino acids. Looked up from germline, CDR1 is MDHEN and CDR2 is SYDVKM. This clonotype originated in a woman in her fifties or sixties with primary liver carcinoma and hepatitis B virus infection. The sequenced material came from liver tumor tissue from sampling region 1. Subset reported: tumor region T1, superior pole. The chain employs TRBV28 and TRBJ2-2; a weak D match, TRBD2 (5 bases). CDR3 nucleotides: TGTGCCAGCAGCCTCGGGATTGGAGCGAAGACCGGGGAGCTGTTTTTT. Its translation: CASSLGIGAKTGELFF.